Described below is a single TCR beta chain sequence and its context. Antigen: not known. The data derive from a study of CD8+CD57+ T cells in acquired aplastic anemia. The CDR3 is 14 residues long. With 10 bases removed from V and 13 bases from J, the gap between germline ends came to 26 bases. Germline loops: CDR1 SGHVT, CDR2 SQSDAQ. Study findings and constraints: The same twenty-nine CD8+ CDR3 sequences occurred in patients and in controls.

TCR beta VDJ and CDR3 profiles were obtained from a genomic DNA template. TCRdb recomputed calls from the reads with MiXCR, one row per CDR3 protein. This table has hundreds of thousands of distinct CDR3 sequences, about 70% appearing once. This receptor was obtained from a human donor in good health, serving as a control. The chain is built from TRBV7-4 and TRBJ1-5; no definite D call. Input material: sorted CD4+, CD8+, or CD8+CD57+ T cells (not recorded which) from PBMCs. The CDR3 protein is CATMAQSRNQAQHF. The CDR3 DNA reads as TGTGCCACCATGGCGCAGTCTAGGAATCAGGCGCAGCATTTT.